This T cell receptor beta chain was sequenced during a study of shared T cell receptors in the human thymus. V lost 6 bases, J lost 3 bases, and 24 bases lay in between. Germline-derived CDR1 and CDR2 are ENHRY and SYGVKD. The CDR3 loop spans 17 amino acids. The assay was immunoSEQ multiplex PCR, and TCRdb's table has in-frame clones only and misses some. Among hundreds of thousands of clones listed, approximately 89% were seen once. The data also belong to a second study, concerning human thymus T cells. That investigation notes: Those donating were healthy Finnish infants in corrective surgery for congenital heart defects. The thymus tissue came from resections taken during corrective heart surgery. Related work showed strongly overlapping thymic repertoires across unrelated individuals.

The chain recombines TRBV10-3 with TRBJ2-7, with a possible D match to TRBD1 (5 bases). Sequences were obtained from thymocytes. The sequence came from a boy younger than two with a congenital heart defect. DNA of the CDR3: TGTGCCATCAGCCCAGGGCGAGCAGAACTTTACCACTACGAGCAGTACTTC. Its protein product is CAISPGRAELYHYEQYF.